A selection of T cell receptor beta chains follows, all from one sample in a study of blood T cell repertoires in COVID-19. Profiling relied on immunoSEQ multiplex PCR, and the TCRdb table lists in-frame clones only, not all of them. The sample includes 300,000 to 400,000 clones, around 87% seen only once; the top ten take roughly 2%. The sequenced material came from peripheral blood. The origin of the receptors is a woman aged 55-75 years with COVID-19, enrolled during active disease. CDR3s leave out the opening cysteine and the closing phenylalanine or tryptophan. Each record gives: V gene, D gene, J gene, CDR3 protein. D genes are given only for firm matches.

TRBV3-1/TRBV3-2,NA,TRBJ2-3,ASSQGSSSVGTQY
TRBV19,NA,TRBJ1-5,ASSVGWGERQPQH
TRBV28,TRBD1,TRBJ1-1,ASSSGGTGWTEAF
TRBV11-2,TRBD2,TRBJ2-7,ASSKGLAGELRNEQY
TRBV5-6,TRBD2,TRBJ2-7,ASSPRTSGGYEQY
TRBV11-2,TRBD1,TRBJ1-3,ASSLKGAQGNTIY
TRBV5-1,TRBD1,TRBJ1-4,ASSLSTGNEKLF
TRBV5-6,TRBD2,TRBJ2-5,ASSTQRGVKETQY
TRBV7-3,TRBD2,TRBJ2-5,ASSLSSSGRETQY
TRBV2,NA,TRBJ1-3,ASSPGQASGNTIY
TRBV14,TRBD1,TRBJ2-3,ASSPWTGEDTQY
TRBV5-1,TRBD1,TRBJ1-6,ASSLVGQNSPLH
TRBV3-1/TRBV3-2,TRBD2,TRBJ2-3,ASAAGGGTQY
TRBV3-1/TRBV3-2,TRBD2,TRBJ2-7,ASSQLGGKAYEQY
TRBV10-1,TRBD2,TRBJ2-2,ASSPSGRPGGTDTGELF
TRBV11-2,NA,TRBJ2-7,ASSLEPAASYEQY
TRBV23-1,NA,TRBJ1-6,ASSQSPSSYNSPLH
TRBV19,TRBD1,TRBJ2-1,ASSIGQGRTNEQF
TRBV19,TRBD2,TRBJ2-3,ASSIDPAGETDTQY
TRBV3-1/TRBV3-2,NA,TRBJ1-1,ASSRRGQGNTEAF
TRBV5-1,TRBD2,TRBJ2-7,ASATLAGAYEQY
TRBV29-1,TRBD1,TRBJ2-5,SVVRTGSETQY
TRBV28,NA,TRBJ1-4,ASSLEGDEKLF
TRBV30,NA,TRBJ2-1,AWSVQYNEQF
TRBV5-1,NA,TRBJ1-1,ASSSYELNTEAF
TRBV3-1/TRBV3-2,NA,TRBJ1-1,ASSPLNTEAF
TRBV4-2,NA,TRBJ2-3,ASSRKESGGEMDTQY
TRBV7-9,TRBD1,TRBJ1-2,ASSTRQGDGYT
TRBV5-1,NA,TRBJ1-1,ASRIWSMNTEAF
TRBV4-2,TRBD1,TRBJ1-1,ASSRTGQPNTEAF
TRBV6-2/TRBV6-3,NA,TRBJ1-1,ASSNQQGITEAF
TRBV12-3/TRBV12-4,NA,TRBJ1-6,ASSLMWGGLH
TRBV19,NA,TRBJ1-5,ASSASVNQPQH
TRBV28,NA,TRBJ2-4,ASSFRGLFN
TRBV19,NA,TRBJ2-3,ASSIGGGGSDTQY
TRBV11-2,NA,TRBJ2-5,ASSLGQRETQY
TRBV11-2,TRBD1,TRBJ1-1,ASSHPQGATRWGTEAF
TRBV4-1,TRBD2,TRBJ2-1,ASSQTSGGSSYNEQF
TRBV18,TRBD1,TRBJ1-5,ASSPDRGNQPQH
TRBV20-1,NA,TRBJ1-3,SAKRGDTIY
TRBV7-8,NA,TRBJ2-7,ASSLVERGEQY
TRBV7-3,NA,TRBJ2-7,ASSYQGGASYEQY
TRBV6-5,NA,TRBJ1-1,ASSTKAGTEAF
TRBV7-2,TRBD2,TRBJ2-5,ASSLDWLAGAPGTQY
TRBV3-1/TRBV3-2,NA,TRBJ1-2,ASSQGVGAGTTYGYT
TRBV5-1,TRBD1,TRBJ1-1,ASSLQGGTNTEAF
TRBV4-1,NA,TRBJ1-4,ASSLSRRVTNEKLF
TRBV3-1/TRBV3-2,NA,TRBJ2-5,ASSQDVGARWRETQY
TRBV9,TRBD1,TRBJ2-7,ASSTTGTGYEQY
TRBV2,TRBD1,TRBJ2-5,ASSTDRGETQY
TRBV2,TRBD2,TRBJ2-1,ASRLAGGPRPPFNEQF